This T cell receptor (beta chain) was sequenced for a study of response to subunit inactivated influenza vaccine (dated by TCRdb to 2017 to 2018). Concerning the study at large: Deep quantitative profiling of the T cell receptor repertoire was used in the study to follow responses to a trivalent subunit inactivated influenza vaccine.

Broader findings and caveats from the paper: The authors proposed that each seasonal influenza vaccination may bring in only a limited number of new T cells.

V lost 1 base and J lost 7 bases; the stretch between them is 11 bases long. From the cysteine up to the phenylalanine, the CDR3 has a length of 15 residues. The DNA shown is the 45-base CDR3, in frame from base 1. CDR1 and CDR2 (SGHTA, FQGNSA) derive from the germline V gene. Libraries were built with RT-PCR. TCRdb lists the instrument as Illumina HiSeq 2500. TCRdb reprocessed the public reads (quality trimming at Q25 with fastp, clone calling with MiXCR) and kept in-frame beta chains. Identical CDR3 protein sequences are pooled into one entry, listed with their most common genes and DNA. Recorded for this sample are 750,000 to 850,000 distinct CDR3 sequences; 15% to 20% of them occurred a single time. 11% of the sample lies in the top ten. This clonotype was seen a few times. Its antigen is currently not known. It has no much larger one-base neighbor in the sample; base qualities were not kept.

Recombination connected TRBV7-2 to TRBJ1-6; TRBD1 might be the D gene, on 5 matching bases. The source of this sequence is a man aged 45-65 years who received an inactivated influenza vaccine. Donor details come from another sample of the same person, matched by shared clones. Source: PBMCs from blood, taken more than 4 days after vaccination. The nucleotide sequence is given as TGTGCCAGCAGCTTAGTTGCAGGGACGAATTCACCCCTCCACTTT. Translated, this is CASSLVAGTNSPLHF.